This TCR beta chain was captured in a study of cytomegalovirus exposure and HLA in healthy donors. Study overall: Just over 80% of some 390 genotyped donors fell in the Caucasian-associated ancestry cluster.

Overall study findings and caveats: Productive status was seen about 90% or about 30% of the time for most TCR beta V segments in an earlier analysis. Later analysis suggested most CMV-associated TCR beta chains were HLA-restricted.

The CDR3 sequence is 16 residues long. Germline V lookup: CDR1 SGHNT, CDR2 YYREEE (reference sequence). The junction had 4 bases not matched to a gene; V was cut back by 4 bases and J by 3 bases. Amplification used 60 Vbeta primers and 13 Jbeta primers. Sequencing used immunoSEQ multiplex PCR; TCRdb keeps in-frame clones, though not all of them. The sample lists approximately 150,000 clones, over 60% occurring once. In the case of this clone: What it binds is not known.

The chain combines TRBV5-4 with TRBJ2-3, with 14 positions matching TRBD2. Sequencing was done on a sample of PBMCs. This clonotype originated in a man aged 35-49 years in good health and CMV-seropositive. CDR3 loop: CASSKGLAGVTDTQYF. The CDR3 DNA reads TGTGCCAGCAGCAAGGGACTAGCGGGAGTAACAGATACGCAGTATTTT.